What follows is one TCR beta chain and its context. Its antigen is unidentified. Trimming pared 3 bases from V and 11 bases from J, leaving 10 bases between. The CDR3 covers 12 residues. Germline-derived CDR1 and CDR2 are MDHEN and SYDVKM. The source of the sample is a study of CD8 T cells in ankylosing spondylitis. General observations from the study: Disease-linked clones proved CD8+ and comparatively uncommon in peripheral blood.

One entry per CDR3 protein results from TCRdb running MiXCR on the 5' RACE reads. The sample has about 96,000 distinct CDR3 sequences, around 10% seen once. The sequence derives from a male donor with ankylosing spondylitis or in good health (not recorded which). V usage is TRBV28 and J usage is TRBJ2-2; D may match TRBD1 or TRBD2 (5 bases each). The sequenced material came from blood, either unsorted or a sorted T cell fraction (not recorded which). CDR3 sequence reads: CASSLRGTELFF. CDR3 DNA: TGTGCCAGCAGTTTGAGGGGAACCGAGCTGTTTTTT.